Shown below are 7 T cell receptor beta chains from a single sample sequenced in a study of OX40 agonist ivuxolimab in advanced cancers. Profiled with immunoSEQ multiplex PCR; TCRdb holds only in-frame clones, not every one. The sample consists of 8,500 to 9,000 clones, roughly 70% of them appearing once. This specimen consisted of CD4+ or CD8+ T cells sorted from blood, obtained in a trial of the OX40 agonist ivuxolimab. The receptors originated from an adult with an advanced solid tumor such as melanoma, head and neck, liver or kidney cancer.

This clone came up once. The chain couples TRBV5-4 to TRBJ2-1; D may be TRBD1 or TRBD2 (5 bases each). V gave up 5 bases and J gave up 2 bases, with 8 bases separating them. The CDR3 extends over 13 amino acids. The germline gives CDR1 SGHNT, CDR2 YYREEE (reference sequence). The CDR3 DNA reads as TGTGCCAGCAGGAGGGACGCCTACAATGAGCAGTTCTTC. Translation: CASRRDAYNEQFF.

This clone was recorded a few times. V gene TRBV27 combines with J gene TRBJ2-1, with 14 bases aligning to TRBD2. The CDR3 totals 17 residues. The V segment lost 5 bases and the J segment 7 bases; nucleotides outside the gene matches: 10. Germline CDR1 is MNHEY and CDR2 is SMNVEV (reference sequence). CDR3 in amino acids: CASSPGTSGSKENEQFF. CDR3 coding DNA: TGTGCCAGCAGTCCCGGGACTAGCGGGAGTAAGGAGAATGAGCAGTTCTTC.

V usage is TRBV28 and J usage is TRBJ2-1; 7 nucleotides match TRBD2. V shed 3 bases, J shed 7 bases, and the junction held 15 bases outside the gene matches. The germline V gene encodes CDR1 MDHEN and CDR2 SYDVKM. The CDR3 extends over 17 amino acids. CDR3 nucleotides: TGTGCCAGCAGTTTTAGGTTGGGGGAGGGGCCCCTTAATGAGCAGTTCTTC. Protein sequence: CASSFRLGEGPLNEQFF.

In nucleotides, the CDR3 is TGTGCCAGCAGCTTGGCGGGACAAGGAGTCAACTATGGCTACACCTTC. This translates into CASSLAGQGVNYGYTF. The chain recombines TRBV5-6 with TRBJ1-2, with a possible D match to TRBD1 (6 bases). CDR1 and CDR2 (germline): SGHDT, YYEEEE. V was pared by 0 bases and J by 2 bases, with 14 bases between. The CDR3 is 16 amino acids.

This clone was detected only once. CDR3 DNA: TGTGCCAGCAGCCCACCCCGCGGGGGTATTTGGGAGCAGTACTTC. Protein: CASSPPRGGIWEQYF. The chain uses TRBV7-9 and TRBJ2-7, with 7 bases identical to TRBD2. Germline V gives CDR1 SEHNR, CDR2 FQNEAQ (reference sequence). With V trimmed by 5 bases and J by 7 bases, 14 bases remained unmatched. The CDR3 loop spans 15 amino acids.

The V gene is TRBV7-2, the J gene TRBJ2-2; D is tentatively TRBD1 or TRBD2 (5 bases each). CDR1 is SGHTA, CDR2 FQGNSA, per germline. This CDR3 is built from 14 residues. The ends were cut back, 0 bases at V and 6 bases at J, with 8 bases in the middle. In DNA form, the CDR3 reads TGTGCCAGCAGCTTAGCGCTGGGGGCCGGGGAGCTGTTTTTT. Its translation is CASSLALGAGELFF.

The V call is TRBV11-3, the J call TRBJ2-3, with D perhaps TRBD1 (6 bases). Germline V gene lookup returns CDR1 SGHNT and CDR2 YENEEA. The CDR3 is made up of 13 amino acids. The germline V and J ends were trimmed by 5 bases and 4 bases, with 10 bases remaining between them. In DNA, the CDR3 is TGTGCCAGCAGCATGAGGGGGTCAGATACGCAGTATTTT. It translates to CASSMRGSDTQYF.